Listed below are T cell receptor beta chains from one sample, sequenced in a study of CD8+ T cells in alopecia areata. The repertoire was sequenced with immunoSEQ multiplex PCR; TCRdb's copy has only in-frame clones and lacks some. This sample carries 150,000 to 200,000 clones, over 45% of them seen once, and the ten largest clones take about 5.1%. Sequences were derived from CD4+ T cells sorted from blood, sampled at week 24, from a patient treated with tofacitinib. These receptors were collected from a human donor with alopecia areata. The CDR3 runs from the conserved cysteine through the conserved F or W. A D gene is named only where the DNA matches it firmly. The size entry is marked missing in some rows and otherwise reads once, few, many or a size class.

v_call,d_call,clone_size,j_call,cdr3_aa,cdr3_nt
TRBV6-5,NA,NA,TRBJ1-2,CASNLIRDNYGYTF,TGTGCCAGCAACCTCATCAGGGACAACTATGGCTACACCTTC
TRBV7-2,NA,NA,TRBJ2-2,CASSVVSSNGELFF,TGTGCCAGCAGCGTCGTTAGTAGTAACGGGGAGCTGTTTTTT
TRBV4-2,NA,NA,TRBJ2-7,CASSQDRYDEQYF,TGTGCCAGCAGCCAGGATAGGTACGACGAGCAGTACTTC
TRBV2,TRBD2,NA,TRBJ2-5,CASSEMIRTSDPLGTQYF,TGTGCCAGCAGTGAAATGATCAGGACTAGCGACCCCCTGGGGACCCAGTACTTC
TRBV29-1,TRBD1,few,TRBJ2-7,CSAGQGPIYEQYF,TGCAGCGCTGGACAGGGGCCGATCTACGAGCAGTACTTC
TRBV4-1,NA,NA,TRBJ1-2,CASSPGTINYGYTF,TGCGCCAGCAGCCCAGGGACCATTAACTATGGCTACACCTTC
TRBV29-1,TRBD1,few,TRBJ2-7,CSVDEGTGREQYF,TGCAGCGTTGATGAGGGGACAGGGCGCGAGCAGTACTTC
TRBV29-1,TRBD2,NA,TRBJ2-3,CSVAGLADTDTQYF,TGCAGCGTTGCTGGACTAGCGGACACAGATACGCAGTATTTT
TRBV28,TRBD1,NA,TRBJ2-5,CASSPGDRGRETQYF,TGTGCCAGCAGTCCGGGGGACAGGGGGCGAGAGACCCAGTACTTC
TRBV7-9,NA,NA,TRBJ2-1,CASSFDNEQFF,TGTGCCAGCAGCTTCGACAATGAGCAGTTCTTC
TRBV1,NA,NA,TRBJ2-5,CTSSLHAGGLRETQYF,TGCACCAGCAGCCTGCATGCTGGGGGCCTGAGAGAGACCCAGTACTTC
TRBV10-3,NA,NA,TRBJ2-3,CAISESRDTQYF,TGTGCCATCAGTGAGTCTAGGGATACGCAGTATTTT
TRBV29-1,NA,NA,TRBJ2-3,CSVRRGPDTQYF,TGCAGCGTTCGGAGGGGACCAGATACGCAGTATTTT
TRBV29-1,NA,few,TRBJ1-2,CSVETQGLGYTF,TGCAGCGTTGAGACACAGGGACTTGGCTACACCTTC
TRBV2,NA,NA,TRBJ2-7,CASSPRDEQYF,TGTGCCAGCAGTCCAAGGGACGAGCAGTACTTC
TRBV2,NA,few,TRBJ2-4,CASRTDITDIQYF,TGTGCCAGCAGGACAGACATTACGGACATTCAGTACTTC
TRBV15,TRBD1,NA,TRBJ1-4,CATSRDNDRGRKLFF,TGTGCCACCAGCAGAGATAACGACAGGGGCAGAAAACTGTTTTTT
TRBV9,NA,NA,TRBJ2-7,CASSMGGHTTYEQYF,TGTGCCAGCAGCATGGGGGGACATACCACCTACGAGCAGTACTTC
TRBV9,NA,NA,TRBJ1-4,CASSVAPGYDEKLFF,TGTGCCAGCAGCGTAGCCCCTGGGTATGATGAAAAACTGTTTTTT
TRBV28,NA,NA,TRBJ2-5,CASSSPQGIAETQYF,TGTGCCAGCAGTTCCCCCCAGGGGATAGCAGAGACCCAGTACTTC
TRBV7-2,NA,few,TRBJ2-1,CASSRISDEQFF,TGTGCCAGCAGCCGCATTAGCGATGAGCAGTTCTTC
TRBV10-2,NA,once,TRBJ2-2,CASSLTRSSGELFF,TGCGCCAGCAGTCTGACTAGATCCAGCGGGGAGCTGTTTTTT
TRBV5-4,TRBD1,NA,TRBJ1-6,CASSQRTGGINSPLHF,TGTGCCAGCAGCCAAAGGACAGGGGGCATAAATTCACCCCTCCACTTT
TRBV28,NA,NA,TRBJ2-1,CASSLSNEQFF,TGTGCCAGCAGTTTAAGCAATGAGCAGTTCTTC
TRBV7-2,NA,few,TRBJ2-5,CASSLDSGQTQYF,TGTGCCAGCAGCTTAGATTCGGGGCAGACCCAGTACTTC
TRBV19,NA,NA,TRBJ1-1,CASSKLLEGVLNTEAFF,TGTGCCAGTAGTAAGCTGCTTGAAGGAGTCCTGAACACTGAAGCTTTCTTT
TRBV4-2,NA,NA,TRBJ1-2,CASSQAGSGRSNYGYTF,TGTGCCAGCAGCCAAGCCGGGTCCGGCAGATCTAACTATGGCTACACCTTC
TRBV9,NA,once,TRBJ1-6,CASSATGLEALHF,TGTGCCAGCAGCGCGACTGGGCTAGAGGCCCTCCACTTT
TRBV7-9,TRBD1,NA,TRBJ2-2,CASSLHRGGTGELFF,TGTGCCAGCAGCCTCCACAGGGGCGGAACCGGGGAGCTGTTTTTT
TRBV9,TRBD2,few,TRBJ2-5,CASSVAPQASGQETQYF,TGTGCCAGCAGCGTAGCCCCCCAGGCTAGCGGTCAAGAGACCCAGTACTTC
TRBV30,TRBD2,NA,TRBJ2-3,CAWSLAGADTQYF,TGTGCCTGGAGTCTGGCGGGAGCTGATACGCAGTATTTT
TRBV6-5,NA,few,TRBJ2-6,CASSSGANVLTF,TGTGCCAGCAGTTCTGGGGCCAACGTCCTGACTTTC
TRBV10-3,TRBD2,few,TRBJ2-1,CAISTSGRTGYNEQFF,TGTGCCATCAGCACTAGCGGGAGGACGGGCTACAATGAGCAGTTCTTC
TRBV11-2,TRBD1,NA,TRBJ2-3,CASSSLVGTGSFTDTQYF,TGTGCCAGCAGCTCACTAGTCGGGACAGGGAGTTTCACAGATACGCAGTATTTT
TRBV7-3,NA,NA,TRBJ2-1,CASSLIQDNEQFF,TGTGCCAGCAGCTTAATACAGGACAATGAGCAGTTCTTC
TRBV30,NA,NA,TRBJ2-2,CAWREQSTGELFF,TGTGCCTGGAGGGAACAAAGTACCGGGGAGCTGTTTTTT
TRBV15,NA,NA,TRBJ1-2,CATGDSNYGYTF,TGTGCCACCGGCGACAGCAACTATGGCTACACCTTC
TRBV29-1,NA,once,TRBJ2-2,CSVGGAGRVGELFF,TGCAGCGTTGGAGGGGCAGGGAGAGTCGGGGAGCTGTTTTTT
TRBV4-3,NA,NA,TRBJ1-2,CASSQRNRVIDYGYTF,TGCGCCAGCAGCCAACGCAACAGGGTTATCGACTATGGCTACACCTTC
TRBV25-1,TRBD1,NA,TRBJ2-7,CASRGTGRDYEQYF,TGTGCCAGCAGGGGGACAGGGCGGGACTACGAGCAGTACTTC
TRBV2,TRBD1,NA,TRBJ2-7,CASNRGSNSYEQYF,TGTGCCAGCAACAGGGGGTCGAACTCCTACGAGCAGTACTTC
TRBV15,TRBD2,NA,TRBJ2-7,CATSRDMSSGSYEQYF,TGTGCCACCAGCAGAGATATGAGTAGCGGGAGCTACGAGCAGTACTTC
TRBV7-9,NA,NA,TRBJ1-4,CASSLGAMDEKLFF,TGTGCCAGCAGCTTGGGGGCTATGGATGAAAAACTGTTTTTT
TRBV15,NA,few,TRBJ1-4,CATRWEPREKLFF,TGTGCCACCAGGTGGGAGCCTAGGGAAAAACTGTTTTTT
TRBV5-1,NA,NA,TRBJ2-5,CASSWTPQETQYF,TGCGCCAGCAGCTGGACACCCCAAGAGACCCAGTACTTC
TRBV7-9,NA,NA,TRBJ2-5,CASSLNGGKQETQYF,TGTGCCAGCAGCTTAAACGGGGGTAAACAAGAGACCCAGTACTTC